The TCR beta chain under discussion was sequenced for a study of tumor-infiltrating lymphocytes in localized non-small cell lung cancer. Looking at the study overall: The cohort mixed smokers and never-smokers, several histologies, and some post-neoadjuvant-chemotherapy samples.

On this clone: Its antigen is not identified.

The study's findings and limits: Tumor T-cell fraction from TCR sequencing was not associated with recurrence-free survival (p = 0.61). Only some patients had TCR sequencing, depending on available tissue. Different pieces of the same tissue were used for each assay.

Data came from immunoSEQ multiplex PCR; TCRdb stores just in-frame clones and leaves some out. The sample records some 15,000 clones, 73% being singletons. The origin of this receptor is a human donor with non-small cell lung cancer. Sequencing used lung tumor tissue.

CDR3 in amino acids: CASSWTSGFEPTDTQYF. DNA for the CDR3: TGCGCCAGCAGTTGGACTAGCGGGTTTGAACCCACAGATACGCAGTATTTT. V and J are TRBV5-1 and TRBJ2-3, with 11 bases that match TRBD2. The J segment lost 2 bases and the V segment lost 5 bases, leaving 10 bases of the junction unmatched. Germline V gene data show CDR1 as SGHRS and CDR2 as YFSETQ. The CDR3 is 17 residues long.